This is a list of T cell receptor beta chains from one sample in a study of T-cell memory formation after mild COVID-19. A single record per CDR3 protein comes from TCRdb applying MiXCR to the 5' RACE reads. The table shows 500,000 to 600,000 distinct CDR3 sequences, with over 15% occurring only once. Specimen: PBMCs or a T cell subset sorted from them (not recorded which). All receptors derive from an adult woman who had mild COVID-19 (a few samples of this study predate the infection). Cell type and time point are not known. CDR3s include the opening cysteine and the closing phenylalanine or tryptophan. The D gene is left open where the match is weak. The size field is filled for only some rows; it gives once, few, many or a size class.

j_call v_call clone_size d_call cdr3_nt cdr3_aa
TRBJ2-5 TRBV7-9 NA TRBD1 TGTGCCAGCAGCTCCGGGACAGGGGGAGAGACCCAGTACTTC CASSSGTGGETQYF
TRBJ1-2 TRBV5-1 many TRBD1 TGCGCCAGCAGCTTGTCCGGGACAGGGGTTAGCTACACCTTC CASSLSGTGVSYTF
TRBJ1-4 TRBV20-1 few NA TGCAGTGCTAGACCCCCAGGGGCAACTAATGAAAAACTGTTTTTT CSARPPGATNEKLFF
TRBJ2-3 TRBV18 NA NA TGTGCCAGCTCACCACCAGGGGTTTCAGATACGCAGTATTTT CASSPPGVSDTQYF
TRBJ2-1 TRBV13 NA NA TGTGCCAGCAGCCCATTGACGGACTCCTACAATGAGCAGTTCTTC CASSPLTDSYNEQFF
TRBJ2-4 TRBV7-9 NA TRBD1 TGTGCCAGCAGCTGGGGACAGGGGGTGGAAAACATTCAGTACTTC CASSWGQGVENIQYF
TRBJ1-1 TRBV5-1 many NA TGCGCCAGCAGCTTGGACGGGATGAACACTGAAGCTTTCTTT CASSLDGMNTEAFF
TRBJ1-1 TRBV5-6 NA TRBD1 TGTGCCAGCAGCTTCGGGACAGCGTTGAACACTGAAGCTTTCTTT CASSFGTALNTEAFF
TRBJ2-5 TRBV14 many NA TGTGCCAGCAGCCAAGATGCGGAGACCCAGTACTTC CASSQDAETQYF
TRBJ2-3 TRBV7-2 few TRBD1 TGTGCCAGTCGGACAGGGTTCGGCACAGATACGCAGTATTTT CASRTGFGTDTQYF
TRBJ1-6 TRBV6-6 few NA TGTGCCAGCAGTTACTCTGGCCTCAATTCACCCCTCCACTTT CASSYSGLNSPLHF
TRBJ2-1 TRBV2 NA TRBD1 TGTGCCAGCAGGCCGGGACAGGGTATCAATGAGCAGTTCTTC CASRPGQGINEQFF
TRBJ2-7 TRBV5-1 many NA TGCGCCACCTCCCCCGGGAGCACCTACGAGCAGTACTTC CATSPGSTYEQYF
TRBJ2-4 TRBV3-1 NA TRBD2 TGTGCCAGCAGCCAAGATGGGGGACTAGCGGAAAACATTCAGTACTTC CASSQDGGLAENIQYF
TRBJ2-1 TRBV5-5 few TRBD2 TGTGCCAGCAGCTTGGCAGGGACTACTAGATTCTTC CASSLAGTTRFF
TRBJ2-2 TRBV5-1 NA NA TGCGCCAGCAGCTTGACACCGAACACCGGGGAGCTGTTTTTT CASSLTPNTGELFF
TRBJ2-7 TRBV7-2 few NA TGTGCCAGCAGTGTGGCTACCGGCTCCTACGAGCAGTACTTC CASSVATGSYEQYF
TRBJ1-6 TRBV20-1 many NA TGCAGTGCTAGAAAATCCGGGACGGATAATTCACCCCTCCACTTT CSARKSGTDNSPLHF
TRBJ1-6 TRBV19 NA TRBD1 TGTGCCAGCTCGCCGGGACAGGATAATTCACCCCTCCACTTT CASSPGQDNSPLHF
TRBJ2-5 TRBV24-1 NA NA TGTGCCACCAGTGATTCGCGGGGGCCAGGGACCCAGTACTTC CATSDSRGPGTQYF
TRBJ1-1 TRBV18 NA TRBD1 TGTGCCAGCTCACCTGCGGGACAGGCGTCTAGTGAAGCTTTCTTT CASSPAGQASSEAFF
TRBJ2-1 TRBV10-3 many NA TGTGCCATCAGTGAGTACGGACCGACGGGGGAGCAGTTCTTC CAISEYGPTGEQFF
TRBJ2-2 TRBV7-6 few NA TGTGCCAGCAGCTTAGAGTTTCGGGGGAGGACCGGGGAGCTGTTTTTT CASSLEFRGRTGELFF
TRBJ1-5 TRBV19 NA NA TGTGCCAGTAGCCCGCGTGGGACCGACTTTTATAGCAATCAGCCCCAGCATTTT CASSPRGTDFYSNQPQHF
TRBJ1-1 TRBV7-2 NA NA TGTGCCAGCAGCTTTTATGCAAAGGGAGGTGAAGCTTTCTTT CASSFYAKGGEAFF
TRBJ2-5 TRBV19 NA NA TGTGCCAGTAGTATTGCCGAAAAAGAGACCCAGTACTTC CASSIAEKETQYF
TRBJ1-4 TRBV7-9 NA NA TGTGCCAGCAGCTTAGCGCGTGAAAAACTGTTTTTT CASSLAREKLFF
TRBJ2-3 TRBV12-3/TRBV12-4 NA TRBD2 TGTGCCAGCAGTTTAGAAACTAGCGCAGATACGCAGTATTTT CASSLETSADTQYF
TRBJ2-7 TRBV7-8 few TRBD2 TGTGCCAGCAGCTCCGGACTAGCGGAAGAGCAGTACTTC CASSSGLAEEQYF
TRBJ1-2 TRBV9 NA TRBD1 TGTGCCAGCAGCCAAGGGACAGGTGATGTCTATGGCTACACCTTC CASSQGTGDVYGYTF
TRBJ2-1 TRBV4-1 NA TRBD2 TGCGCCAGCAGCAAGATCGGGGAGGGCGCCTACAATGAGCAGTTCTTC CASSKIGEGAYNEQFF
TRBJ2-3 TRBV7-2 NA NA TGTGCCAGCACCGCGTACGGAGGAAACACAGATACGCAGTATTTT CASTAYGGNTDTQYF
TRBJ2-7 TRBV5-1 many NA TGCGCCAGCAGCCAGGACAGCCAGAACCCCTACGAGCAGTACTTC CASSQDSQNPYEQYF
TRBJ2-3 TRBV24-1 NA NA TGTGCCACCCAAAGGGCAGATACGCAGTATTTT CATQRADTQYF
TRBJ2-1 TRBV5-5 few NA TGTGCCAGCAGCCCGGGACAACCGGGGAATGAGCAGTTCTTC CASSPGQPGNEQFF
TRBJ1-1 TRBV30 many TRBD1 TGTGCCTGGAGCCCGGACAGGATGAACACTGAAGCTTTCTTT CAWSPDRMNTEAFF
TRBJ2-1 TRBV11-2 few NA TGTGCCAGCAGCTTTGGGAGCGGTACGCAGTTCTTC CASSFGSGTQFF
TRBJ2-3 TRBV20-1 NA TRBD2 TGCAGTGCTAGAGACGGCGCTAGCGGGAGAACAGATACGCAGTATTTT CSARDGASGRTDTQYF
TRBJ2-3 TRBV7-3 NA TRBD2 TGTGCCAGCAGCTTAGATCCGGGACTAGCGAAGACGCAGTATTTT CASSLDPGLAKTQYF
TRBJ2-7 TRBV10-3 NA NA TGTGCCATCAGTCCCGGGCCGGAGGCCTACGAGCAGTACTTC CAISPGPEAYEQYF
TRBJ1-6 TRBV7-3 NA NA TGTGCCAGCAGCTTATTACCGGGCCGGGATTCACCCCTCCACTTT CASSLLPGRDSPLHF
TRBJ2-3 TRBV12-3/TRBV12-4 few TRBD2 TGTGCCAGCAGTCCTGGGACTAGCGGGGGCCGCACAGATACGCAGTATTTT CASSPGTSGGRTDTQYF
TRBJ2-7 TRBV6-1 NA NA TGTGCCAGCAGTGAAGGTGGCTACGAGCAGTACTTC CASSEGGYEQYF
TRBJ2-5 TRBV29-1 few NA TGCAGCGTTACCCCGGGGGAGACCCAGTACTTC CSVTPGETQYF
TRBJ2-5 TRBV3-1 NA NA TGTGCCAGCAGCCCGGAGTCCCAAGAGACCCAGTACTTC CASSPESQETQYF
TRBJ2-4 TRBV5-1 few NA TGCGCCAGCAGCTTGGGGTCCTTCGGCAACATTCAGTACTTC CASSLGSFGNIQYF
TRBJ2-1 TRBV12-3/TRBV12-4 NA NA TGTGCCAGCAGAATAGACAGCAATGAGCAGTTCTTC CASRIDSNEQFF
TRBJ2-1 TRBV25-1 few NA TGTGCCAGCAGTGAACCTCGGGCAGGGTTCAATGAGCAGTTCTTC CASSEPRAGFNEQFF
TRBJ2-1 TRBV12-3/TRBV12-4 few NA TGTGCCAGCAGTACCGATCGATTCAATGAGCAGTTCTTC CASSTDRFNEQFF
TRBJ1-2 TRBV6-2/TRBV6-3 few NA TGTGCCAGCATTTCCAATGGAGGGGGACACTATGGCTACACCTTC CASISNGGGHYGYTF
TRBJ2-1 TRBV7-3 few TRBD2 TGTGCCAGCAGCTTAATGGCGGGGGGGCCCCACTCCTACAATGAGCAGTTCTTC CASSLMAGGPHSYNEQFF
TRBJ1-2 TRBV24-1 NA TRBD1 TGTGCCACCAGTGACACCCGGACAGGGGATCGGGATGGCTACACCTTC CATSDTRTGDRDGYTF